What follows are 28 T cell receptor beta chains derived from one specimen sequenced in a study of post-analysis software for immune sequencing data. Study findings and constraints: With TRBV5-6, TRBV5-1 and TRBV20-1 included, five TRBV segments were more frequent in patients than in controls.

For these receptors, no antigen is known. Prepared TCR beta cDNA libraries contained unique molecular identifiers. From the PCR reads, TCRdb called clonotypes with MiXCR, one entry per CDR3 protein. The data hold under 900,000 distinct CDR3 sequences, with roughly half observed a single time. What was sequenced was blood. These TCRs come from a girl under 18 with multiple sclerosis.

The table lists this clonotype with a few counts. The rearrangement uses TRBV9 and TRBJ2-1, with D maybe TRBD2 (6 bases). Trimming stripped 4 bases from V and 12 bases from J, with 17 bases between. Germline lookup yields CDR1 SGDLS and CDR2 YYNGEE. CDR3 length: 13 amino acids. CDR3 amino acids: CASSTDFLGGQFF. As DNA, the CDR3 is TGTGCCAGCAGCACCGATTTTTTGGGGGGGCAGTTCTTC.

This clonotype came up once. Written as DNA, the CDR3 is TGCAGTGCTAGAGACCCTACAGGGGTCTACTATGGCTACACCTTC. Amino acids: CSARDPTGVYYGYTF. The rearrangement links TRBV20-1 to TRBJ1-2; 7 nucleotides line up with TRBD1. V lost 0 bases, J lost 3 bases, and 7 bases stayed unmatched. The CDR3 has 15 residues. The germline gives CDR1 DFQATT, CDR2 SNEGSKA (reference sequence).

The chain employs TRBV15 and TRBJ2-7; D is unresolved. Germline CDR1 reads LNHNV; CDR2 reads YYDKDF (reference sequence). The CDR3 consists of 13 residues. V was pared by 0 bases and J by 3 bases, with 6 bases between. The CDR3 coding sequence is TGTGCCACCAGCAGAGATCTCGACTACGAGCAGTACTTC. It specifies CATSRDLDYEQYF.

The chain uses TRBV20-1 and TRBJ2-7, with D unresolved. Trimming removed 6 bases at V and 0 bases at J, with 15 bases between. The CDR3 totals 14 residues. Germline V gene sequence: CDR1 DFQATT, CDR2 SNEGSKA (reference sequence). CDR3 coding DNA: TGCAGTGCCCAGGCCAGCGACGACTCCTACGAGCAGTACTTC. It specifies CSAQASDDSYEQYF.

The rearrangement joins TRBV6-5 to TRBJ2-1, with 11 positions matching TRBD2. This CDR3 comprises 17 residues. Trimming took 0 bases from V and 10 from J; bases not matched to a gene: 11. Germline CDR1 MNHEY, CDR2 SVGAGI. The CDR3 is CASSYSMSSGRTGEQFF. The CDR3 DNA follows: TGTGCCAGCAGTTACTCGATGTCTAGCGGGAGGACAGGAGAGCAGTTCTTC.

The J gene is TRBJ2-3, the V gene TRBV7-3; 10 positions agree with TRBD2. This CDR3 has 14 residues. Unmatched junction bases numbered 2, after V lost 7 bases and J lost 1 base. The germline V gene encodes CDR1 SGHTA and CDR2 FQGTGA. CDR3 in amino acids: CASKGTSGTDTQYF. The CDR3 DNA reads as TGTGCCAGCAAAGGGACTAGCGGCACAGATACGCAGTATTTT.

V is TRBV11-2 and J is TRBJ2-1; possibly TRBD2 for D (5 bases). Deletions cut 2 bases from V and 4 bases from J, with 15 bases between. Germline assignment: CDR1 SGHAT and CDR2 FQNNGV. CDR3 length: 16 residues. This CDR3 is CASSLWSGSPYNEQFF. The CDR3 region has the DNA TGTGCCAGCAGCTTATGGAGCGGTAGCCCGTACAATGAGCAGTTCTTC.

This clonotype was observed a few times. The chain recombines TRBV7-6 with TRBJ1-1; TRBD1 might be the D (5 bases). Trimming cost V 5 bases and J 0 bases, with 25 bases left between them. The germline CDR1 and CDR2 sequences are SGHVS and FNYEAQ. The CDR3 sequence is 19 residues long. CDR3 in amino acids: CASSAYADTSFGMNTEAFF. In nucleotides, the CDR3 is TGTGCCAGCAGCGCCTACGCGGACACGTCGTTTGGGATGAACACTGAAGCTTTCTTT.

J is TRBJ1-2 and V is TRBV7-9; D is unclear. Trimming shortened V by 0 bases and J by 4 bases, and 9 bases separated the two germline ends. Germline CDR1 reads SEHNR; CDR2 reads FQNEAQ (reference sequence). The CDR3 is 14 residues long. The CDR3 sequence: CASSLARSPYGYTF. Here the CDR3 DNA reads TGTGCCAGCAGCTTAGCCCGCTCCCCCTATGGCTACACCTTC.

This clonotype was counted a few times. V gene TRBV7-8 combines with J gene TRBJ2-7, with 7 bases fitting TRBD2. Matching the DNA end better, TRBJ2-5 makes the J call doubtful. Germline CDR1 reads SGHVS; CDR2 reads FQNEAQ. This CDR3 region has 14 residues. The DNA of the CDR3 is TGTGCCAGCAGCTTAGGACTAGCTGACGAGACCCAGTACTTC. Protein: CASSLGLADETQYF.

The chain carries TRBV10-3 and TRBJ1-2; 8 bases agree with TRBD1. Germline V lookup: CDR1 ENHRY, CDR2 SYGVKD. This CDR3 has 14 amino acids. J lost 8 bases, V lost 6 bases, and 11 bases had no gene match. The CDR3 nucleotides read TGTGCCATCAGAGGGACAGGCGCCCCGGGGGGCTACACCTTC. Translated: CAIRGTGAPGGYTF.

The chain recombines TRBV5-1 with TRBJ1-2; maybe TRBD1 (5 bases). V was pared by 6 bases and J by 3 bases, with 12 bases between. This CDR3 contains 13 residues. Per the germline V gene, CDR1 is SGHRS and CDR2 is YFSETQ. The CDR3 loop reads CASTTGLHYGYTF. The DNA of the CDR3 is TGCGCCAGCACAACGGGGCTGCACTATGGCTACACCTTC.

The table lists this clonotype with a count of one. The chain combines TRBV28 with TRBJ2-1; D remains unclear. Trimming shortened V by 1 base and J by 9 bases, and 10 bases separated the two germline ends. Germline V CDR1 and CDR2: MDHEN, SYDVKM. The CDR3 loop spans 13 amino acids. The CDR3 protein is CASSLSPPIEQFF. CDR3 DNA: TGTGCCAGCAGTTTATCGCCCCCAATTGAGCAGTTCTTC.

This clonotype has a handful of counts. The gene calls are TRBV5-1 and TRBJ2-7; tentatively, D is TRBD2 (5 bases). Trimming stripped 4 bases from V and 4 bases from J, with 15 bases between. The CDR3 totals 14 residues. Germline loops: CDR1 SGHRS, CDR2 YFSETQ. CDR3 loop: CASSRLEEAYEQYF. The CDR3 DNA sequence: TGCGCCAGCAGCCGTCTAGAGGAGGCATACGAGCAGTACTTC.

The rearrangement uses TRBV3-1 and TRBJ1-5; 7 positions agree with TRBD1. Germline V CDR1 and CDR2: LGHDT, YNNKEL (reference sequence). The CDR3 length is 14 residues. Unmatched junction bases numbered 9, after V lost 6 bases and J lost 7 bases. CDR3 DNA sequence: TGTGCCAGCAGGGCCGACAGGGCCAGGCAGCCCCAGCATTTT. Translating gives CASRADRARQPQHF.

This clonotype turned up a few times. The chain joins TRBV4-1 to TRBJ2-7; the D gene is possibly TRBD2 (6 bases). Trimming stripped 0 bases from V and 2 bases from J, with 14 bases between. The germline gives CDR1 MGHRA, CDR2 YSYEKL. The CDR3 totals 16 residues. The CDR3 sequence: CASSQEGLPTPYEQYF. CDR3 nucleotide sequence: TGCGCCAGCAGCCAAGAGGGACTTCCCACGCCCTACGAGCAGTACTTC.

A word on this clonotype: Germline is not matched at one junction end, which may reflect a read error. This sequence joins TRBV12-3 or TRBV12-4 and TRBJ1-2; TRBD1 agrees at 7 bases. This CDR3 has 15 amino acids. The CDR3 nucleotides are TGTGCCGGCAGTTTAGGTGGTCAGGGGGTATATGGCTACACCTTC. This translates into CAGSLGGQGVYGYTF.

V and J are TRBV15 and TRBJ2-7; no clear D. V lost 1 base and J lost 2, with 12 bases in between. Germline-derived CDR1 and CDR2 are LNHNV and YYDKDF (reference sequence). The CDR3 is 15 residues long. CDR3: CATSRGSNGAYEQYF. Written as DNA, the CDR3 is TGTGCCACCAGCAGAGGGTCTAACGGAGCCTACGAGCAGTACTTC.

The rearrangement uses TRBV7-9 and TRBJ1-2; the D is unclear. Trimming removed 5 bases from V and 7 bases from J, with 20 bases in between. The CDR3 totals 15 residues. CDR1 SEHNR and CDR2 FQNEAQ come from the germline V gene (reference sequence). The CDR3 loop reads CASSDGWTSYPGYTF. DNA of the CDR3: TGTGCCAGCAGCGATGGGTGGACGTCCTATCCTGGCTACACCTTC.

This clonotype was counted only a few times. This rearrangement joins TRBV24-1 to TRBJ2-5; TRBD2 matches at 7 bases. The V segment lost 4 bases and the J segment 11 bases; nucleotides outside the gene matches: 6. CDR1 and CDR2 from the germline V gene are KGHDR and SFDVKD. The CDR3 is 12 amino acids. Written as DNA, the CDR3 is TGTGCCACCAGTGACCCCGCGGGAGAGCAGTACTTC. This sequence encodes CATSDPAGEQYF.

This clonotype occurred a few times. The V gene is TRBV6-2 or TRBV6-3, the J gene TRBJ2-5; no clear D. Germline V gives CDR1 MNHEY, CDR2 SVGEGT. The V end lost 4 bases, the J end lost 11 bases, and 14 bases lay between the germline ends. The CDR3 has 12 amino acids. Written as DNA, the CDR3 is TGTGCCAGCAGTTTGGGTTATCCGGTACAGTACTTC. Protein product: CASSLGYPVQYF.

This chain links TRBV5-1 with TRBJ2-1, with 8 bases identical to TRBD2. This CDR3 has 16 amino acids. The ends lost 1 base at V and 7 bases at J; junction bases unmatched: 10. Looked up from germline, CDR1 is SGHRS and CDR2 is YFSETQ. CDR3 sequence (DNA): TGCGCCAGCAGCTTGTTATCCGGGGGGGCGGGAAATGAGCAGTTCTTC. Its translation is CASSLLSGGAGNEQFF.

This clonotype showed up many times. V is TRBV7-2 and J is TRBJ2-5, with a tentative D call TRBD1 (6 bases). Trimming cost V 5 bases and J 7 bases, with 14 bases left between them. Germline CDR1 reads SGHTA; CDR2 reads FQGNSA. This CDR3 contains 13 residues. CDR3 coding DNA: TGTGCCAGCAGCCCCCAGGGGCTCGGGACCCAGTACTTC. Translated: CASSPQGLGTQYF.

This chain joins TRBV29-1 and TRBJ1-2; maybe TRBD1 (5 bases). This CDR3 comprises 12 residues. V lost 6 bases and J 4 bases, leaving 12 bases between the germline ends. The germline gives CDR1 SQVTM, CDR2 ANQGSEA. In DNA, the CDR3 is TGCAGCGTGACAGTGCCGCCCTATGGCTACACCTTC. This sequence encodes CSVTVPPYGYTF.

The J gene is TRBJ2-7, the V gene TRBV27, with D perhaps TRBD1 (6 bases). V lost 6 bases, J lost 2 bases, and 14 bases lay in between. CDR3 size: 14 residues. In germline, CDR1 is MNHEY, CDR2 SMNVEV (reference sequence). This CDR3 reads CASRLQGSAYEQYF. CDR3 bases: TGTGCCAGCAGGTTACAGGGTAGCGCCTACGAGCAGTACTTC.

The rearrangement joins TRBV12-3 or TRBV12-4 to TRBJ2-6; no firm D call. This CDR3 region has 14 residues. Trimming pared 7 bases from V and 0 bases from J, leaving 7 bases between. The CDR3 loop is CASTRPSGANVLTF. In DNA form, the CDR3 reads TGTGCCAGCACCCGTCCCTCTGGGGCCAACGTCCTGACTTTC.

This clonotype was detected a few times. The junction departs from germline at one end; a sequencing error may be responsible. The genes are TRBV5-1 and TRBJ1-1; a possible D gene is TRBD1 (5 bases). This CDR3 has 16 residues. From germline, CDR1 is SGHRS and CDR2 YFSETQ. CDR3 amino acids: CASSLALGTVNTEAFF. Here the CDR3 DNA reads TGCGCCAGCAGCTTGGCCCTGGGGACTGTGAACACCGAAGCTTTCTTT.

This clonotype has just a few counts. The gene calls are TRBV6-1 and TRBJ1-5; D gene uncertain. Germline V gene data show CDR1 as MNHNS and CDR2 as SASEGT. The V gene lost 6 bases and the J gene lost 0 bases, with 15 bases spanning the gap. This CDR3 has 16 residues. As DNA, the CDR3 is TGTGCCAGCAGCGTAGACGGAAGGATTAGCAATCAGCCCCAGCATTTT. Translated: CASSVDGRISNQPQHF.